This is a list of T cell receptor beta chains from one sample in a study of cytotoxic CD8 clonotypes in ibrutinib-treated CLL. Sequencing was performed with immunoSEQ multiplex PCR; in TCRdb, only in-frame clones are kept and a portion is missing. The data hold nearly 100,000 clones, with about 72% observed a single time. The source was PBMCs, collected after 12 months of ibrutinib treatment. The receptors stem from a human donor with chronic lymphocytic leukemia. Both conserved end residues are part of each CDR3. D genes are given only for firm matches. Rows may omit the clone size; those that give it use once, few, many or a size class.

J | size | D | V | DNA | CDR3
TRBJ1-1 | . | . | TRBV2 | TGTGCCAGCAGTGATCCCCTGAACACTGAAGCTTTCTTT | CASSDPLNTEAFF
TRBJ1-2 | . | . | TRBV5-8 | TGTGCCAGCAGGCCCCAGGAGAACTATGGCTACACCTTC | CASRPQENYGYTF
TRBJ2-7 | . | TRBD1 | TRBV5-4 | TGTGCCAGCAGCTTGGTGTTGGGGACAGTAAGCTCCTACGAGCAGTACTTC | CASSLVLGTVSSYEQYF
TRBJ2-1 | . | . | TRBV2 | TGTGCCAGTATACTGGGACTCGGCTATACCAATGAGCAGTTCTTC | CASILGLGYTNEQFF
TRBJ2-7 | few | TRBD2 | TRBV7-8 | TGTGCCAGCAGCAGGACTAGCGGCAACTACGAGCAGTACTTC | CASSRTSGNYEQYF
TRBJ1-1 | few | . | TRBV28 | TGTGCCAGCAGTTCGTCCGACCAAGCTTTCTTT | CASSSSDQAFF
TRBJ1-5 | . | . | TRBV10-2 | TGCGCCGTCGGGGTCCAGGGCGGGCAGCCCCAGCATTTT | CAVGVQGGQPQHF
TRBJ2-5 | . | TRBD2 | TRBV5-6 | TGTGCCAGCAGCGAGGGACTAGCGCTGAAGACCCAGTACTTC | CASSEGLALKTQYF
TRBJ2-5 | . | TRBD1 | TRBV6-5 | TGTGCCAGCAGCTCGGGACAGGGTCTGACCCAGTACTTC | CASSSGQGLTQYF
TRBJ1-2 | . | TRBD1 | TRBV7-2 | TGTGCCAGCAGCCCGCAGACAGGGGGAAGTGGCTACACCTTC | CASSPQTGGSGYTF
TRBJ1-2 | . | TRBD1 | TRBV5-1 | TGCGCCAGCAACCCCGGGACAGCAAGCTATGGCTACACCTTC | CASNPGTASYGYTF
TRBJ2-6 | once | . | TRBV5-5 | TGTGCCAGCAGCTTGGGACGTCCTGGGGCCAACGTCCTGACTTTC | CASSLGRPGANVLTF
TRBJ2-1 | many | TRBD2 | TRBV19 | TGTGCCAGTAGCCCATTTGGGGGGGGTATCTACAATGAGCAGTTCTTC | CASSPFGGGIYNEQFF
TRBJ1-5 | . | . | TRBV5-5 | TGTGCCAGCAGCAAGGACAGTCCCAGTCAGCCCCAGCATTTT | CASSKDSPSQPQHF
TRBJ2-7 | . | . | TRBV2 | TGTGCCAGCAGTGCAGATTCCTACGAGCAGTACTTC | CASSADSYEQYF
TRBJ1-2 | once | TRBD1 | TRBV6-6 | TGTGCCAGCACCATACAGGGGTCCGTCGGGGGCTACACCTTC | CASTIQGSVGGYTF
TRBJ1-1 | . | . | TRBV29-1 | TGCAGCGTTGAAAAAACGAACACTGAAGCTTTCTTT | CSVEKTNTEAFF
TRBJ1-1 | . | TRBD1 | TRBV4-1 | TGCGCCAGCAGCCAATTCAGGGGGGACACTGAAGCTTTCTTT | CASSQFRGDTEAFF
TRBJ1-2 | . | . | TRBV5-5 | TGTGCCAGCAGCCCCATCCGGGGGTTTGGCTACACCTTC | CASSPIRGFGYTF
TRBJ2-7 | . | . | TRBV9 | TGTGCCAGCAGCGTAGCCCCGGTTCGGGAGCAGTACTTC | CASSVAPVREQYF
TRBJ2-3 | . | TRBD2 | TRBV4-2 | TGTGCCAGCAGCCCGAACCGGGCTAGCGGGGCAGATACGCAGTATTTT | CASSPNRASGADTQYF
TRBJ1-5 | . | . | TRBV19 | TGTGCCAGTAGTATCCTGCCCGGCCTCCCTAGCAATCAGCCCCAGCATTTT | CASSILPGLPSNQPQHF
TRBJ1-5 | . | . | TRBV28 | TGTGCCAGCAGTTTACGGCTGAATAGCAATCAGCCCCAGCATTTT | CASSLRLNSNQPQHF
TRBJ2-2 | . | . | TRBV7-9 | TGTGCCAGCAGCTCCCATACCGGGGAGCTGTTTTTT | CASSSHTGELFF
TRBJ2-7 | . | . | TRBV29-1 | TGCAGCGTTGCGGGGGGCATTTCCACCGAGCAGTACTTC | CSVAGGISTEQYF
TRBJ2-2 | . | TRBD1 | TRBV5-1 | TGCGCCAGCAGCTTCGGAGACAGGGCGAACACCGGGGAGCTGTTTTTT | CASSFGDRANTGELFF
TRBJ1-1 | . | TRBD1 | TRBV5-4 | TGTGCCAGCAGGCCGGGACAGGGGTCCTTTCTGAACACTGAAGCTTTCTTT | CASRPGQGSFLNTEAFF
TRBJ2-7 | . | . | TRBV7-8 | TGTGCCAGCAGCTTTACGACTGAGCAGTACTTC | CASSFTTEQYF
TRBJ2-7 | . | . | TRBV10-1 | TGCGCCAGCAGTGACCGGACAAGGTCCTACGAGCAGTACTTC | CASSDRTRSYEQYF
TRBJ1-2 | . | . | TRBV28 | TGTGCCAGCAGTTTACAACAGGGTTATGGCTACACCTTC | CASSLQQGYGYTF
TRBJ1-1 | . | TRBD1 | TRBV9 | TGTGCCAGCAGCGATGGACAGGGCCTCAACGGGAACACTGAAGCTTTCTTT | CASSDGQGLNGNTEAFF
TRBJ1-5 | . | TRBD1 | TRBV2 | TGTGCCAGCAGTACGGGACAGGGCAATCAGCCCCAGCATTTT | CASSTGQGNQPQHF
TRBJ2-7 | . | . | TRBV5-5 | TGTGCCAGCAGCTTGAGACACGGAGTAGGGGAGCAGTACTTC | CASSLRHGVGEQYF
TRBJ2-7 | many | . | TRBV11-1 | TGTGCCAGCAGCTACCAAGCAGGGGGAGGCTACGAGCAGTACTTC | CASSYQAGGGYEQYF
TRBJ2-1 | . | . | TRBV5-1 | TGCGCCAGCAGCTTGGTCGGGTATGAGCAGTTCTTC | CASSLVGYEQFF
TRBJ2-1 | . | TRBD2 | TRBV9 | TGTGCCAGCAGCGCTGAGGCGGGGGGGAGGAATGAGCAGTTCTTC | CASSAEAGGRNEQFF
TRBJ1-4 | . | TRBD1 | TRBV6-7 | TGTGCCAGCAGTTATCCCGGGACAGGGGTTAATGAAAAACTGTTTTTT | CASSYPGTGVNEKLFF
TRBJ2-3 | once | . | TRBV5-4 | TGTGCCAGCAGCTTCAGGACCTCCGCCCCAGATACGCAGTATTTT | CASSFRTSAPDTQYF
TRBJ1-2 | . | . | TRBV5-6 | TGTGCCAGCAGCCCCATCACAGGGTTGGGCTATGGCTACACCTTC | CASSPITGLGYGYTF
TRBJ1-2 | . | . | TRBV25-1 | TGTGCCAGCAGTGAATCTCGGGGGCCGACTTACTACACCTTC | CASSESRGPTYYTF
TRBJ1-4 | . | . | TRBV19 | TGTGCCAGTAGTGGGGCAACAGGATTCACTAATGAAAAACTGTTTTTT | CASSGATGFTNEKLFF
TRBJ2-7 | once | TRBD1 | TRBV28 | TGTGCCAGCAGTTGGGGACCGGGACAGGGAACCTACGAGCAGTACTTC | CASSWGPGQGTYEQYF
TRBJ1-1 | few | . | TRBV29-1 | TGCAGCGTCCACCGGGTTGCTGAAGCTTTCTTT | CSVHRVAEAFF
TRBJ1-1 | . | TRBD1 | TRBV5-1 | TGCGCCAGCAGCCCAGGACAGGCCTCGAACACTGAAGCTTTCTTT | CASSPGQASNTEAFF
TRBJ1-2 | . | . | TRBV28 | TGTGCCAGCACCGCTCGGGGGGCGCAAAACTATGGCTACACCTTC | CASTARGAQNYGYTF
TRBJ1-5 | few | . | TRBV19 | TGTGCCAGTGGGCTCCTGACCGGGACACCTTATAGCAATCAGCCCCAGCATTTT | CASGLLTGTPYSNQPQHF
TRBJ2-7 | . | TRBD1 | TRBV5-1 | TGCGCCAGCAGCCCCGGGACAGTCTCCTACGAGCAGTACTTC | CASSPGTVSYEQYF
TRBJ1-1 | . | TRBD1 | TRBV6-5 | TGTGCCAGCAGTTACTCGGGGGGACAGGGCAGTGAAGCTTTCTTT | CASSYSGGQGSEAFF
TRBJ1-1 | . | TRBD1 | TRBV6-1 | TGTGCCAGCAGCCCCCGGGGAGGGACAGAGGCTTTCTTT | CASSPRGGTEAFF